These 22 T cell receptor beta chains were all obtained from the same sample, sequenced in a study of Tregs in tolerant kidney transplant recipients (dated by TCRdb to 2018 to 2020). Library preparation employed the immunoSEQ multiplex PCR assay. TCRdb stores this immuneACCESS table with in-frame sequences only. Part of the clones is absent; in the studies checked, under half of the shortfall reflects unresolved V genes, and no reason is known for the rest. In this sample the table shows about 64,000 clones, 70% to 90% of which occur a single time. Jointly, the top ten make up 3.8% of the sample. This specimen's time point label, per the study, means: 6 months after combined kidney and bone marrow transplant. The transplants used related donors along with nonmyeloablative bone marrow transplantation, and in the human trials mixed chimerism was transient. The sample here was CD4+ T cells from blood (PBMCs), taken 6 months after the transplant. Receptors originate from a human patient who received a combined kidney and bone marrow transplant. Where a transplant has occurred, the graft donor may have supplied some of the T cells.

The chain couples TRBV11-2 to TRBJ1-2, with D possibly being TRBD1 (5 bases). V lost 1 base, J lost 6 bases, and 12 bases lay in between. CDR3 length: 14 residues. Germline CDR1 SGHAT, CDR2 FQNNGV. The CDR3 is CASSLVSGINGYTF. CDR3 DNA: TGTGCCAGCAGCTTAGTGTCAGGGATTAATGGCTACACCTTC.

This chain uses TRBV4-3 with TRBJ1-4; D remains unclear. Per germline, CDR1 LGHNA and CDR2 YSLEER. The V end lost 0 bases, the J end lost 0 bases, and 5 bases lay between the germline ends. The CDR3 is 15 residues long. The CDR3 DNA is TGCGCCAGCAGCCAAGATTCAGCAACTAATGAAAAACTGTTTTTT. Protein: CASSQDSATNEKLFF.

V and J are TRBV7-6 and TRBJ2-7; 9 bases match TRBD2. Germline values: CDR1 SGHVS, CDR2 FNYEAQ. The CDR3 spans 14 residues. V lost 2 bases and J lost 5; bases outside the gene matches: 4. DNA for the CDR3: TGTGCCAGCAGCTTAAGCGGGGGGCAGAACGAGCAGTACTTC. Translated: CASSLSGGQNEQYF.

This clone was recorded a few times. The chain combines TRBV10-3 with TRBJ1-5, with 8 bases matching TRBD1. CDR3 length equals 13 residues. Germline values: CDR1 ENHRY, CDR2 SYGVKD. After removal of 6 bases from V and 2 bases from J, the junction contained 0 bases not matched to a gene. Here the CDR3 DNA reads TGTGCCATCAGGGACAGGGGCAATCAGCCCCAGCATTTT. Amino acids: CAIRDRGNQPQHF.

The chain employs TRBV9 and TRBJ2-1, with TRBD1 matching over 9 bases. The J segment lost 7 bases and the V segment lost 2 bases, leaving 4 bases of the junction unmatched. The CDR3 consists of 14 residues. Germline V gives CDR1 SGDLS, CDR2 YYNGEE. The DNA of the CDR3 is TGTGCCAGCAGCGTGGGACAGGGTCCAAATGAGCAGTTCTTC. This gives the protein CASSVGQGPNEQFF.

The V and J genes are TRBV5-1 and TRBJ1-5, with 12 nucleotides matching TRBD1. Trimming took 4 bases from V and 7 from J; bases not matched to a gene: 9. Germline lookup yields CDR1 SGHRS and CDR2 YFSETQ. CDR3 length equals 16 residues. CDR3 DNA sequence: TGCGCCAGCAGCCTACGGGACAGGGGGCAGGGCCAGCCCCAGCATTTT. Translating gives CASSLRDRGQGQPQHF.

J is TRBJ2-3 and V is TRBV9, with 7 bases aligning to TRBD2. Per germline, CDR1 SGDLS and CDR2 YYNGEE. This CDR3 contains 15 residues. After removal of 2 bases from V and 8 bases from J, the junction contained 11 bases not matched to a gene. CDR3 sequence reads: CASSVREDGAGTQYF. The DNA of the CDR3 is TGTGCCAGCAGCGTTCGGGAGGATGGGGCGGGTACGCAGTATTTT.

J is TRBJ1-2 and V is TRBV10-3; 9 bases are shared with TRBD1. Trimming removed 6 bases from V and 7 bases from J; junction bases left unmatched: 6. CDR1 and CDR2 from the germline V gene are ENHRY and SYGVKD. The length of the CDR3 is 13 residues. CDR3 region: CAIRDRGTSGYTF. The CDR3 coding sequence is TGTGCCATCAGGGACAGGGGTACATCTGGCTACACCTTC.

The chain links TRBV19 to TRBJ2-7, with 7 nucleotides matching TRBD2. V dropped 3 bases and J dropped 5; count of bases not matched to a gene: 13. Per the germline V gene, CDR1 is LNHDA and CDR2 is SQIVND (reference sequence). This CDR3 region has 16 residues. CDR3 DNA sequence: TGTGCCAGTAGTATCCCAGGCGGGAGAAGAAGCGACGAGCAGTACTTC. This translates into CASSIPGGRRSDEQYF.

J is TRBJ1-2 and V is TRBV6-5, with 12 nucleotides matching TRBD1. The junction had 6 bases not matched to a gene; V was cut back by 2 bases and J by 8 bases. Germline V gene sequence: CDR1 MNHEY, CDR2 SVGAGI. The CDR3 runs 15 residues. CDR3 protein: CASSYAGQGAKGYTF. The CDR3 DNA is TGTGCCAGCAGTTACGCGGGACAGGGGGCGAAAGGCTACACCTTC.

The chain combines TRBV7-9 with TRBJ2-5; D remains unclear. V was trimmed by 3 bases and J by 0 bases, leaving 5 bases between them. The CDR3 is made up of 13 amino acids. Germline CDR1 is SEHNR and CDR2 is FQNEAQ (reference sequence). DNA for the CDR3: TGTGCCAGCAGCTTCCGGGACCAAGAGACCCAGTACTTC. Residues: CASSFRDQETQYF.

The gene calls are TRBV6-4 and TRBJ2-7; TRBD2 aligns across 8 bases. Germline V gene lookup returns CDR1 MRHNA and CDR2 SNTAGT. The CDR3 covers 15 residues. Losses at the gene ends were 4 bases for V and 1 base for J; bases not matched to a gene: 6. CDR3: CASSAEQRGSYEQYF. As DNA, the CDR3 is TGTGCCAGCAGTGCTGAGCAGCGGGGGTCCTACGAGCAGTACTTC.

The chain has TRBV2 and TRBJ2-5, with D possibly TRBD1 on 6 matching bases. Judging by the DNA end, TRBJ2-7 fits better; the J call may be wrong. This CDR3 is 15 amino acids long. The V gene's germline CDR1 is SNHLY and CDR2 FYNNEI. As DNA, the CDR3 is TGTGCCAGCAGTGGGGGGCGGGCCCCAGGGGACGAGCAGTACTTC. Residues: CASSGGRAPGDEQYF.

Remarks on this clone: A read error is likely, as this CDR3 ends without the conserved phenylalanine or tryptophan. The limits of the CDR3 on the DNA are not certain, so only TCRdb's listed CDR3 is given. J is TRBJ1-3 and V is TRBV7-3; the D call of TRBD1 is as the table states it, not checked on the DNA. Germline CDR1 is SGHTA and CDR2 is FQGTGA. The CDR3 spans 10 amino acids, including both terminal residues. The CDR3 region is CASSRAFRTK.

The V gene is TRBV10-3, the J gene TRBJ2-5; D gene unclear. Germline V gene lookup returns CDR1 ENHRY and CDR2 SYGVKD. The CDR3 loop spans 12 amino acids. V was shortened by 3 bases and J by 1 base, with 3 bases between the two germline ends. The chain's CDR3 is CAISDLQETQYF. The CDR3 coding sequence is TGTGCCATCAGTGATCTCCAAGAGACCCAGTACTTC.

The sample holds one count of this clone. The chain combines TRBV7-2 with TRBJ2-7; tentative D call: TRBD2 (6 bases). Germline V gene lookup returns CDR1 SGHTA and CDR2 FQGNSA. The ends were cut back, 3 bases at V and 0 bases at J, with 15 bases in the middle. CDR3 length: 16 amino acids. The CDR3 protein is CASSLRSGRSSYEQYF. For the CDR3, the DNA is TGTGCCAGCAGCTTGAGGAGCGGGCGAAGCTCCTACGAGCAGTACTTC.

This chain links TRBV9 with TRBJ2-2, with D maybe TRBD1 (5 bases). The CDR3 runs 17 residues. From germline, CDR1 is SGDLS and CDR2 YYNGEE. The V and J ends lost 1 base and 0 bases respectively, with 13 bases between them. The CDR3 loop is CASSVNGLRANTGELFF. CDR3 nucleotide sequence: TGTGCCAGCAGCGTAAACGGTCTCAGGGCGAACACCGGGGAGCTGTTTTTT.

The chain uses TRBV4-2 and TRBJ2-7; 9 nucleotides match TRBD2. CDR3 length: 17 residues. Germline V lookup: CDR1 LGHNA, CDR2 YNFKEQ. The V and J ends lost 0 bases and 2 bases, in that order; junction bases with no gene match: 8. CDR3 nucleotides: TGTGCCAGCAGCCAAGATCGGCTTAGCGGGAGTACCTACGAGCAGTACTTC. It encodes CASSQDRLSGSTYEQYF.

The chain recombines TRBV5-1 with TRBJ2-7; 13 bases map to TRBD2. V shed 5 bases and J 6 bases; nucleotides not matched to a gene: 5. This CDR3 comprises 14 residues. Per the germline V gene, CDR1 is SGHRS and CDR2 is YFSETQ. The DNA for the CDR3 is TGCGCCAGCAGTGGACTAGCGGGGGTGGGCGAGCAGTACTTC. Amino acids: CASSGLAGVGEQYF.

The J gene is TRBJ2-5, the V gene TRBV27; D is undetermined. CDR1 and CDR2 from the germline V gene are MNHEY and SMNVEV (reference sequence). The CDR3 has 15 amino acids. V lost 6 bases, J lost 5 bases, and 19 bases lay in between. Here the CDR3 DNA reads TGTGCCAGCAGCTCATTTATCGGCGGTGGTGAGACCCAGTACTTC. This encodes CASSSFIGGGETQYF.

The chain has TRBV5-1 and TRBJ2-5; D ambiguous. V lost 0 bases and J lost 0, with 3 bases in between. Germline CDR1 and CDR2: SGHRS and YFSETQ. CDR3 length equals 13 residues. CDR3 protein: CASSLDYQETQYF. The CDR3 DNA sequence: TGCGCCAGCAGCTTGGACTACCAAGAGACCCAGTACTTC.

The V and J genes are TRBV9 and TRBJ2-3; 7 positions agree with TRBD1. Germline V lookup: CDR1 SGDLS, CDR2 YYNGEE. Losses at the gene ends were 3 bases for V and 0 bases for J; bases not matched to a gene: 4. The CDR3 totals 15 residues. The CDR3 DNA sequence: TGTGCCAGCAGCGGACAGGGTGCTAGCACAGATACGCAGTATTTT. The encoded protein is CASSGQGASTDTQYF.